The entry below describes one T cell receptor beta chain. As yet, its antigen is unknown. The record originates from a study of radiotherapy plus CTLA-4 blockade in lung cancer. Study-wide background: With 31% of patients having disease control, objective responses were seen in roughly 18%. Findings and limits, study-wide: Once radiotherapy plus ipilimumab had been given, TCR clones derived from tumor expanded in blood.

Sequenced by immunoSEQ multiplex PCR; TCRdb stores in-frame clones only, minus some. The sample gives 81,000 or so clones, about 88% of which show up once; around 0.8% is in the top ten. Focal radiation was given together with CTLA-4 blockade (ipilimumab) to patients with chemo-refractory metastatic non-small-cell lung cancer. This receptor was obtained from a human donor with non-small cell lung cancer who had stable disease on radiotherapy plus ipilimumab. This specimen consisted of peripheral blood, obtained from a patient treated with radiotherapy plus ipilimumab.

The CDR3 loop is CASSSRRGIGQPQHF. CDR3 nucleotide sequence: TGTGCCAGTAGTTCGAGAAGAGGGATCGGACAGCCCCAGCATTTT. J is TRBJ1-5 and V is TRBV19; D unclear. The CDR3 is 15 amino acids. Looked up from germline, CDR1 is LNHDA and CDR2 is SQIVND (reference sequence). V lost 5 bases, J lost 7 bases, and 18 bases lay in between.